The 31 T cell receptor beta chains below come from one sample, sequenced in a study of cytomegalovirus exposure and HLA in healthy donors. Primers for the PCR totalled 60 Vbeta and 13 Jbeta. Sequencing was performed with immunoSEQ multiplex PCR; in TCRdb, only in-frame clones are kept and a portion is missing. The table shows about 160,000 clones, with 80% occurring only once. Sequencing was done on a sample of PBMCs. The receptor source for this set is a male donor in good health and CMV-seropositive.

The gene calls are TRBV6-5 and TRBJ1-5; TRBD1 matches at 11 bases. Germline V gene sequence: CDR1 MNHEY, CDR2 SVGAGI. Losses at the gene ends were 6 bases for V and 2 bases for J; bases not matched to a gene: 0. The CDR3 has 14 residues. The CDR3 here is CASRGQGGNQPQHF. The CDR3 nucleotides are TGTGCCAGCAGGGGACAGGGGGGCAATCAGCCCCAGCATTTT.

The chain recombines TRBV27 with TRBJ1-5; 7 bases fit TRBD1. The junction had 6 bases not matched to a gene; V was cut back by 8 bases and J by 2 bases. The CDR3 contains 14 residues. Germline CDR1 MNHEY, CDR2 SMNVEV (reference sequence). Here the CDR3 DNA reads TGTGCCAGCCAGACAGGGATGGGCAATCAGCCCCAGCATTTT. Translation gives CASQTGMGNQPQHF.

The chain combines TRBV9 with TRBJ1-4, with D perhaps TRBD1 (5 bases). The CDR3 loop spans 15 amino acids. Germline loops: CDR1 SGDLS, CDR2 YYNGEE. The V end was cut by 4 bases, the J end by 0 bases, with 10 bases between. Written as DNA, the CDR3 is TGTGCCAGCAGCCCGGGGGGAGCAACTAATGAAAAACTGTTTTTT. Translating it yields CASSPGGATNEKLFF. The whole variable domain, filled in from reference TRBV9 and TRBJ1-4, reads DSGVTQTPKHLITATGQRVTLRCSPRSGDLSVYWYQQSLDQGLQFLIQYYNGEERAKGNILERFSAQQFPDLHSELNLSSLELGDSALYFCASSPGGATNEKLFFGSGTQLSVL.

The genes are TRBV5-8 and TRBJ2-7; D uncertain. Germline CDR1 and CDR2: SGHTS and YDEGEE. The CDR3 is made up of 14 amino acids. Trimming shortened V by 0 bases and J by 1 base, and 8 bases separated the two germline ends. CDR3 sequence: CASSLVPGSYEQYF. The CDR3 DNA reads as TGTGCCAGCAGCTTGGTCCCCGGGTCCTACGAGCAGTACTTC.

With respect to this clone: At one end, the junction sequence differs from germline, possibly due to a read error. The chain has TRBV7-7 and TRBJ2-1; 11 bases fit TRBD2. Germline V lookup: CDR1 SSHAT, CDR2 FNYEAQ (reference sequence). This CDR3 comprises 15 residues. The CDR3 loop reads CASSPHSGRDYEQFF. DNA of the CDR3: TGTGCTAGCAGCCCTCATAGCGGGAGGGACTATGAGCAGTTCTTC.

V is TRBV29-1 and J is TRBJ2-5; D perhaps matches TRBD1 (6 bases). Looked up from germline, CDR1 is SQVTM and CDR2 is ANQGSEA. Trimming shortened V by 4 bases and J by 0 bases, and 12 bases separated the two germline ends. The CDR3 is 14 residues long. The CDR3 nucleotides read TGCAGCGTTGGTGGACAGCTGTACCAAGAGACCCAGTACTTC. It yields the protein CSVGGQLYQETQYF.

The CDR3 loop reads CASRTLAGGSYEQYF. CDR3 nucleotides: TGTGCCAGCAGAACCCTAGCGGGAGGATCCTACGAGCAGTACTTC. The chain couples TRBV5-6 to TRBJ2-7; 11 bases map to TRBD2. V was clipped by 5 bases and J by 1 base; unmatched bases: 5. The germline CDR1 and CDR2 sequences are SGHDT and YYEEEE. The length of the CDR3 is 15 residues.

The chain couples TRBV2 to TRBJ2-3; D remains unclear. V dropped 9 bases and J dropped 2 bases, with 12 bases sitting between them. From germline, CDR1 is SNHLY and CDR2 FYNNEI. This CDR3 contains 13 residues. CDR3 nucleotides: TGTGCCAGTTCCGGCACAGACACAGATACGCAGTATTTT. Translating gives CASSGTDTDTQYF.

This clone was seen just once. The CDR3: CASSKTPPYGYTF. CDR3 coding DNA: TGTGCCAGCAGCAAGACACCTCCCTATGGCTACACCTTC. The chain joins TRBV5-6 to TRBJ1-2; D uncertain. V gave up 4 bases and J gave up 4 bases, with 11 bases separating them. This CDR3 spans 13 amino acids. Germline CDR1 reads SGHDT; CDR2 reads YYEEEE.

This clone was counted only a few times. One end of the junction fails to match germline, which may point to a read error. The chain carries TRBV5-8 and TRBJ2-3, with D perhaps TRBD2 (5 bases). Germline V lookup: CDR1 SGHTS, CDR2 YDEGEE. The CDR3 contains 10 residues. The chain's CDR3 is CASSWRETGF. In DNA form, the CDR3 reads TGTGCCAGCAGCTGGCGTGAGACGGGGTTT.

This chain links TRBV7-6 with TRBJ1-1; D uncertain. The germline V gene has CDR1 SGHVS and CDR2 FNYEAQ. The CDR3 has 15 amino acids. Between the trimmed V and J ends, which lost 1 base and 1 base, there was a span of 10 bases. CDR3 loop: CASSLEAMGNTEAFF. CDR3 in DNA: TGTGCCAGCAGCTTAGAAGCGATGGGGAACACTGAAGCTTTCTTT.

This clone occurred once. The CDR3: CASSARQGANEQFF. CDR3 DNA sequence: TGTGCCAGTAGTGCGCGACAGGGGGCCAATGAGCAGTTCTTC. The gene calls are TRBV19 and TRBJ2-1; TRBD1 agrees at 10 bases. V shed 5 bases and J 6 bases; nucleotides not matched to a gene: 4. The CDR3 consists of 14 residues. Germline CDR1 LNHDA, CDR2 SQIVND (reference sequence).

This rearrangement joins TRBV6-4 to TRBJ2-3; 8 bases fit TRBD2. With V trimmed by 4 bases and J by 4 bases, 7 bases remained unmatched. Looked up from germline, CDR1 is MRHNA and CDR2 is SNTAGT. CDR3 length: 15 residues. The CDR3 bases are TGTGCCAGCAGTGTATTAGGCGGGAGGCCAGATACGCAGTATTTT. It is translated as CASSVLGGRPDTQYF.

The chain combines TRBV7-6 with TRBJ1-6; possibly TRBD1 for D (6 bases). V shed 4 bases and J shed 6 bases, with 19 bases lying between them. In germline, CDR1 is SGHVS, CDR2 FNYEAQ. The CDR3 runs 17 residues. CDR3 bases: TGTGCCAGCAGCTCGTACGGACGTCAGGGGATTAATTCACCCCTCCACTTT. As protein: CASSSYGRQGINSPLHF.

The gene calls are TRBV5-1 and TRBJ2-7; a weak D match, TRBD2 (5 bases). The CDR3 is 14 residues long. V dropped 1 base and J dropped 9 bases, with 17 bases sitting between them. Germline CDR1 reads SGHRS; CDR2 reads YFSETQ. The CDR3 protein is CASSLFPDQSGQYF. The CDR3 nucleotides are TGCGCCAGCAGCTTGTTTCCCGATCAAAGCGGGCAGTACTTC.

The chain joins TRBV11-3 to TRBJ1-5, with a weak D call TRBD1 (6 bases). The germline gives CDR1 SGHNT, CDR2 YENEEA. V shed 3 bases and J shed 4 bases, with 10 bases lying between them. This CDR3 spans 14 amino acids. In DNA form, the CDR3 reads TGTGCCAGCAGCTTGACAGGTGGGAATCAGCCCCAGCATTTT. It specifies CASSLTGGNQPQHF.

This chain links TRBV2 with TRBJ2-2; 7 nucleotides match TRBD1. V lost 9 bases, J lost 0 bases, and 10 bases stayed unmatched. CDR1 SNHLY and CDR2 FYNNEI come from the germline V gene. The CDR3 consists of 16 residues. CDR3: CARGHRGEPNTGELFF. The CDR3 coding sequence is TGTGCCAGAGGGCACAGGGGCGAGCCGAACACCGGGGAGCTGTTTTTT.

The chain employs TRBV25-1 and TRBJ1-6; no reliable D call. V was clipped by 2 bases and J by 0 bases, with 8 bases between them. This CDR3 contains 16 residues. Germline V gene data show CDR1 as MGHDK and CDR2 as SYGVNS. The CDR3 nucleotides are TGTGCCAGCAGTGAAACTCTGAGCTCCTATAATTCACCCCTCCACTTT. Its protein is CASSETLSSYNSPLHF.

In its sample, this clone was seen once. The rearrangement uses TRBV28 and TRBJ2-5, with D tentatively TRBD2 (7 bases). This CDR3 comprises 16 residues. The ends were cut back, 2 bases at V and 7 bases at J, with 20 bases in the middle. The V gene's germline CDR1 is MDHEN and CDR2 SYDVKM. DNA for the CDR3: TGTGCCAGCAGTTTACTCGCGGGGGCGGTGATAGGGACCCAGTACTTC. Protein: CASSLLAGAVIGTQYF.

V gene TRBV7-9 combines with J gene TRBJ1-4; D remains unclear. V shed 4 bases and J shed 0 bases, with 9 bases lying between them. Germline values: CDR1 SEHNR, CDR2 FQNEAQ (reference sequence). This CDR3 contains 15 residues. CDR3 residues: CASSSDWPTNEKLFF. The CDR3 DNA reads TGTGCCAGCAGCTCCGACTGGCCAACTAATGAAAAACTGTTTTTT.

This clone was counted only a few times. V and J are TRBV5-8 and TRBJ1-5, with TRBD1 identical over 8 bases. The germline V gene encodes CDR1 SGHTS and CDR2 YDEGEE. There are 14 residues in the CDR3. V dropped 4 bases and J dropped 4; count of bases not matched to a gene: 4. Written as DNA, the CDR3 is TGTGCCAGCAGCCCCGGGACAGGTAATCAGCCCCAGCATTTT. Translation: CASSPGTGNQPQHF.

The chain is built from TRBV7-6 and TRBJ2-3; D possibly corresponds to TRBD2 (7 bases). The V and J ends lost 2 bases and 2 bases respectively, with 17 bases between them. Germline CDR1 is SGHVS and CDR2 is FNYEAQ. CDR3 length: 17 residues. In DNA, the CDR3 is TGTGCCAGCAGCTTAAAGGGGGGAGGGAGGACCACAGATACGCAGTATTTT. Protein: CASSLKGGGRTTDTQYF. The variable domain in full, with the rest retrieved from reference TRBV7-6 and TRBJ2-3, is GAGVSQSPRYKVTKRGQDVALRCDPISGHVSLYWYRQALGQGPEFLTYFNYEAQQDKSGLPNDRFSAERPEGSISTLTIQRTEQRDSAMYRCASSLKGGGRTTDTQYFGPGTRLTVL.

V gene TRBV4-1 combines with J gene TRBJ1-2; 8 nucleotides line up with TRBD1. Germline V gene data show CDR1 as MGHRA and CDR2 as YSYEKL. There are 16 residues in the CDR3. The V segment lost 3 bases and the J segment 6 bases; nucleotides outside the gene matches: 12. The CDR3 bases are TGCGCCAGCAGCCACGACCATGGGACAGGAGGAGATGGCTACACCTTC. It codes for CASSHDHGTGGDGYTF.

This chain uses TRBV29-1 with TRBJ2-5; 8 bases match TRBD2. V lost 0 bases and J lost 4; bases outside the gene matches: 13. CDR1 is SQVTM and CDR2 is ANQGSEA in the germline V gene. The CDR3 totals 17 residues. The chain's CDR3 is CSVEDRPSGHLRETQYF. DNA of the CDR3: TGCAGCGTTGAAGATAGGCCTAGCGGGCACCTCCGAGAGACCCAGTACTTC.

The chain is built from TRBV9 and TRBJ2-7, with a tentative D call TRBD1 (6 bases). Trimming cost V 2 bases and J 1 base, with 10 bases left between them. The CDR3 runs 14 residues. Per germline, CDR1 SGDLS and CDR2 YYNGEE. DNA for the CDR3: TGTGCCAGCAGCGTCACAGGGACATCCTACGAGCAGTACTTC. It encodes CASSVTGTSYEQYF.

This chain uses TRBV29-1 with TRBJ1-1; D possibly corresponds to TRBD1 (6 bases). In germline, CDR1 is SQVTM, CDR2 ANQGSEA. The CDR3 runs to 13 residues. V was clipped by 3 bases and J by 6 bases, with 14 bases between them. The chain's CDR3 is CSVDHMTGSEAFF. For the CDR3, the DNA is TGCAGCGTTGATCATATGACAGGCTCTGAAGCTTTCTTT.

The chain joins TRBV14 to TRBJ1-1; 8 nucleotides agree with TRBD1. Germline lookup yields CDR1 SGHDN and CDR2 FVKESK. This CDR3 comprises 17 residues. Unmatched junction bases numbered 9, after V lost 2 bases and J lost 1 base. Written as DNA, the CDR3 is TGTGCCAGCAGCCAACTACCAGGGGGCATTGGGAACACTGAAGCTTTCTTT. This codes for CASSQLPGGIGNTEAFF.

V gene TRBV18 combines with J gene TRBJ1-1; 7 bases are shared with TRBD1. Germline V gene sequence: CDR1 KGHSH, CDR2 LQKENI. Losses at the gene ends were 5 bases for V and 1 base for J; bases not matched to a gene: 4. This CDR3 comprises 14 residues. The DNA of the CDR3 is TGTGCCAGCTCATCCAGGGGGGAGAACACTGAAGCTTTCTTT. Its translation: CASSSRGENTEAFF.

In DNA, the CDR3 is TGTGCCAGCAGTTTATATAAAGGCCCGCCGGGACTAGCGGGAGGATACAATGAGCAGTTCTTC. Encoded protein: CASSLYKGPPGLAGGYNEQFF. This chain connects TRBV27 to TRBJ2-1; 15 bases line up with TRBD2. V lost 1 base to trimming and J lost 4 bases; unmatched junction nucleotides: 14. Germline lookup yields CDR1 MNHEY and CDR2 SMNVEV (reference sequence). This CDR3 contains 21 residues.

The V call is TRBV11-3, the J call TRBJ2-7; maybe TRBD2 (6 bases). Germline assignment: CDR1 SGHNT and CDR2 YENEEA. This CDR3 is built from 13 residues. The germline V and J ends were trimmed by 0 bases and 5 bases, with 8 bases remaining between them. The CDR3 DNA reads TGTGCCAGCAGCTTAGAGCGGGACCACGAGCAGTACTTC. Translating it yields CASSLERDHEQYF.

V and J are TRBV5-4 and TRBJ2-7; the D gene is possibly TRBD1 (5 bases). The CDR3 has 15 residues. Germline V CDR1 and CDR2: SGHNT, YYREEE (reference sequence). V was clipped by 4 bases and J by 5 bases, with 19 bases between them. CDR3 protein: CASSRLTRVLDEQYF. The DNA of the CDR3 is TGTGCCAGCAGCCGCCTGACCAGGGTCTTAGACGAGCAGTACTTC.